This T cell receptor beta chain was profiled in a study of post-analysis software for immune sequencing data. General study points: Patients with multiple sclerosis recorded significantly lower normalized Chao1 diversity than controls, the study found. Included in a set of roughly five TRBV segments more frequent in patients than controls were TRBV5-6, TRBV5-1 and TRBV20-1. F measure clustering grouped samples strongly by preparation batch.

This clonotype is a singleton in its sample. Its target is unknown. The TCR beta cDNA libraries contained unique molecular identifiers. T cells numbering roughly 0.9 to 10 million yielded cDNA molecules that totaled about 500,000. TCRdb recomputed calls from the PCR reads with MiXCR, one row per CDR3 protein. The table lists about 810,000 distinct CDR3 sequences, roughly 50% of them singletons, with 4.6% in the top ten. Trimming took 1 base from V and 10 from J; bases not matched to a gene: 9. CDR1 DFQATT and CDR2 SNEGSKA come from the germline V gene (reference sequence). The length of the CDR3 is 15 residues.

What was sequenced was blood. This chain connects TRBV20-1 to TRBJ2-1, with 11 bases that match TRBD2. The origin of this receptor is a girl between 5 and 17 years old with multiple sclerosis. CDR3 coding DNA: TGCAGTGCTAGAGTAAGGGTTAGCGGGAGGGAAGAGCAGTTCTTC. This codes for CSARVRVSGREEQFF.